The present T cell receptor beta chain was sequenced within a study of shared clonotypes between healthy human individuals. This CDR3 contains 13 residues. Trimming cost V 10 bases and J 0 bases, with 10 bases left between them. CDR1 and CDR2 (germline): MDHEN, SYDVKM. Sequencing used immunoSEQ multiplex PCR; TCRdb keeps in-frame clones, though not all of them. The table shows over a million clones, with around 97% occurring only once. The material sequenced was naive CD4+ T cells sorted from blood. As to subset: CD45RA+ positively selected. The origin of this receptor is a young man in good health. This chain joins TRBV28 and TRBJ1-5, with a tentative D call TRBD1 (5 bases). The CDR3 DNA reads as TGTGCCATTTCGGGGGTTAGCAATCAGCCCCAGCATTTT. Translation: CAISGVSNQPQHF.